This T cell receptor beta chain originates from a study of cytotoxic CD8 clonotypes in ibrutinib-treated CLL (dated by TCRdb to the early 2020s). Notes on the research overall: The cohort was composed of 11 relapsed/refractory and approximately 16 treatment-naive patients; IGHV unmutated status was identified in 17 patients. Cryopreserved peripheral blood mononuclear cells were collected at three points: before therapy, at response, and at either sustained remission or disease progression. Every sample from remission and from progressive disease was obtained while the patients were still on ibrutinib. Longitudinal samples were obtainable from about 30% of the 86 participants in the trial. Samples averaged approximately 260,000 productive templates and 90,000 to 95,000 productive rearrangements. The response samples were drawn at a median of around eleven months into treatment, with a range of about 6 to 40 months. Partial responses were observed in 24 patients and complete responses in 2; after a median follow-up of 68 months, remission was maintained in 15 or so patients and progression was observed in roughly twelve.

Findings and caveats that apply to the study as a whole: Sustained-remission and progressing patients did not have matched sampling times, and lymph node repertoires were not examined. Public clonotypes were found to be uncommon and were observed to contract or remain stable during treatment; the increase in clonality was shown to reflect expansion of private clonotypes at ibrutinib response. At ibrutinib response clonality went up, during sustained remission it held steady, and at progression it dropped back toward baseline. At baseline, clonality was higher than in age-matched healthy donors and showed a strong correlation with circulating CD8+ T-cell counts.

CDR1 and CDR2 were assigned from the germline V gene as SGHAT and FQNNGV. The CDR3 contains 14 residues, cysteine and phenylalanine counted. Only the CDR3 DNA stays, 42 bases, in frame from base 1. The V end gives up 5 bases and the J end 6 bases, leaving 9 bases in the junction not matched to a gene. The goal of deep resolution MiSeq sequencing was a depth between 1 in 1 million and 1 in 200,000 T cells, and coverage averaged 10x per clonotype. TCR beta libraries were generated with the immunoSEQ hsTCRB Kit. The published analysis was carried out like this. Data were analyzed with ImmunoSEQ Data Assistant and ImmunoSEQ Analyzer, with V, D and J genes assigned per IMGT definitions. Clonality, with values ranging from 0 to 1, was calculated as one minus the normalized Shannon entropy of productive rearrangement frequencies. Only overrepresented clonotypes making up at least 0.05% of the repertoire of each patient were included in the public clonotype analysis. About twelve repertoires from age-matched healthy donors, obtained from immuneACCESS, served as clonality controls. TCRdb stores this immuneACCESS table with in-frame sequences only. Part of the clones is absent; in the studies checked, under half of the shortfall reflects unresolved V genes, and no reason is known for the rest. V, J and clone size were drawn from that table, and D and trimming were deduced from the DNA. The sample records approximately 340,000 clones, 67% of which are singletons. The ten largest clones represent around 6.5% of the sample.

Of note for this clone: This receptor's antigen is unknown. One base away there is no much larger clone; base qualities are not given.

Approximately 2 micrograms of genomic DNA were extracted from cryopreserved PBMCs for TCR beta library preparation. Longitudinal blood samples from CLL patients receiving ibrutinib monotherapy were subjected to high-throughput TCR beta sequencing. Patients were enrolled in a phase 2 open-label single-center ibrutinib monotherapy trial. Here the sequenced sample was PBMCs, taken after 36 months of ibrutinib treatment. The TCR sequence derives from a human donor with chronic lymphocytic leukemia. The chain was built from TRBV11-2 and TRBJ2-5; TRBD2 lines up with 7 middle nucleotides. The CDR3 region has the sequence CASSLGLVRKTQYF. The sequenced DNA: TGTGCCAGCAGCCTCGGACTAGTTAGGAAGACCCAGTACTTC.